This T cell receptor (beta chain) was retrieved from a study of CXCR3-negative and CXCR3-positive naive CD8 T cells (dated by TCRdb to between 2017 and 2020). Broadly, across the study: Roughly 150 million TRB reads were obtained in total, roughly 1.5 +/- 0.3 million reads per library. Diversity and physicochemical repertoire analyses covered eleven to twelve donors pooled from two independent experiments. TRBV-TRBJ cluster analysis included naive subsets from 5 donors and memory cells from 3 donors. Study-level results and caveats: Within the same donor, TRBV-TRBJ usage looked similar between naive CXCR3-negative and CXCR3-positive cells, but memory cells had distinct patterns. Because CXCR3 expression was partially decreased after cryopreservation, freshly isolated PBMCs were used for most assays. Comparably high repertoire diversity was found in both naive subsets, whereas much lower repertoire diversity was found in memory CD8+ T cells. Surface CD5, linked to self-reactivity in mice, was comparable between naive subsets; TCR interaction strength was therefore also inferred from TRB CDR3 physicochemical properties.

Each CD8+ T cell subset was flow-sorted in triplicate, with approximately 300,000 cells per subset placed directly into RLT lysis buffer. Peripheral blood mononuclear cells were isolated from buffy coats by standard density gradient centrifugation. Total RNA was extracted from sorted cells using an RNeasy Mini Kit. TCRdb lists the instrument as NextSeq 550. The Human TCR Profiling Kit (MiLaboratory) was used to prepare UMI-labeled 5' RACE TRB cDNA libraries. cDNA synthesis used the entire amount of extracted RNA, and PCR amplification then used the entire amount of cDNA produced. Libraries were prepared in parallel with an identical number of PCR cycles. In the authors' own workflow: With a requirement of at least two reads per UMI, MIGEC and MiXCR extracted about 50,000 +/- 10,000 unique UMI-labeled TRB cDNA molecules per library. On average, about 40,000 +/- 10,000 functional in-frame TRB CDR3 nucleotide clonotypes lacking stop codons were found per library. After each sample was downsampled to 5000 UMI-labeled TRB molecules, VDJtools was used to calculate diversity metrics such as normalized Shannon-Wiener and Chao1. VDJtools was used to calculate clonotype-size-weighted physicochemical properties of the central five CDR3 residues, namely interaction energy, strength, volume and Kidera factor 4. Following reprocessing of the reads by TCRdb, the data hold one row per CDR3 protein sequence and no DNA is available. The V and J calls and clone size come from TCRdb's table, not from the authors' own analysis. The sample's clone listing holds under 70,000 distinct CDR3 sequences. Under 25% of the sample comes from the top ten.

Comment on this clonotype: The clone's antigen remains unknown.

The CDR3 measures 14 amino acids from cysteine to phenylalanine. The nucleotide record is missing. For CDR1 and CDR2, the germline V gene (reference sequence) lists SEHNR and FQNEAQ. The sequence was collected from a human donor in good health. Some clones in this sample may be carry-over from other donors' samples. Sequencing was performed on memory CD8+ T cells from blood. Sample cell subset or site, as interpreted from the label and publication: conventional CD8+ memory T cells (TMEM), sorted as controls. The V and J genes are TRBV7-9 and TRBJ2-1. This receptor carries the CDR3 CASSLVVGMNEQFF.